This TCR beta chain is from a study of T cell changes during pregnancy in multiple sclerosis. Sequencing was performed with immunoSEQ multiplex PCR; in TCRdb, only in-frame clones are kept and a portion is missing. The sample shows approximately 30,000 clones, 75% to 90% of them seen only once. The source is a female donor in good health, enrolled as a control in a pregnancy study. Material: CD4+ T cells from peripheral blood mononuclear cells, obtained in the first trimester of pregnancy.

The CDR3 spells CASSQGQGFQETQYF. For the CDR3, the DNA is TGTGCCAGCAGCCAGGGACAGGGGTTCCAAGAGACCCAGTACTTC. The chain links TRBV5-5 to TRBJ2-5; TRBD1 matches at 10 bases. Trimming cost V 4 bases and J 1 base; bases outside gene matches: 4. Germline assignment: CDR1 SGHKS and CDR2 YYEKEE (reference sequence). This CDR3 contains 15 residues.